This T cell receptor beta chain was captured in a study of OX40 agonist ivuxolimab in advanced cancers. As for the study in general: Patients received ivuxolimab, an intravenous treatment, every 2 weeks at 0.01 to 10 mg/kg. The study reported partial responses in three patients: one hepatocellular carcinoma, two cutaneous melanoma.

V was pared by 2 bases and J by 7 bases, with 13 bases of the junction left unmatched. Germline V gives CDR1 ENHRY, CDR2 SYGVKD. The length of the CDR3 is 16 residues. The assay was immunoSEQ multiplex PCR, and TCRdb's table has in-frame clones only and misses some. The sample consists of 45,000 or so clones, 84% of them appearing once. The origin of this receptor is an adult with an advanced solid tumor such as melanoma, head and neck, liver or kidney cancer. The sequences come from CD4+ or CD8+ T cells sorted from blood, collected in a trial of the OX40 agonist ivuxolimab. The genes are TRBV10-3 and TRBJ2-7; TRBD2 matches at 8 bases. In DNA, the CDR3 is TGTGCCATCAGTGAGGCACAACGGGGGGGGGCCGGAGAGCAGTACTTC. It specifies CAISEAQRGGAGEQYF.